This entry lists 3 T cell receptor beta chains sequenced from one sample in a study of cytomegalovirus exposure and HLA in healthy donors. The table came from immunoSEQ multiplex PCR; TCRdb's copy has only in-frame clones and leaves some out. The sample has roughly 310,000 clones, around 90% seen once; the top ten hold approximately 0.96%. The sample was PBMCs. All receptors derive from a man younger than 40 in good health and CMV-seronegative.

This clone was seen only once. The gene calls are TRBV15 and TRBJ2-7; D is possibly TRBD1 (5 bases). Germline V lookup: CDR1 LNHNV, CDR2 YYDKDF (reference sequence). The V gene lost 0 bases and the J gene lost 2 bases, with 20 bases spanning the gap. The CDR3 is made up of 18 amino acids. The CDR3 coding sequence is TGTGCCACCAGCAGAGATTACCCCACACAGGATACACCCTACGAGCAGTACTTC. It codes for CATSRDYPTQDTPYEQYF.

V gene TRBV6-5 combines with J gene TRBJ1-4; 10 positions match TRBD1. In germline, CDR1 is MNHEY, CDR2 SVGAGI. Germline trimming cut 6 bases from V and 7 bases from J; bases unmatched to any gene: 5. The CDR3 is 14 residues long. The CDR3 region is CASRTTGGFEKLFF. The CDR3 bases are TGTGCCAGCAGAACGACAGGGGGCTTTGAAAAACTGTTTTTT.

This clone was picked up one time. J is TRBJ1-2 and V is TRBV5-6, with 7 bases matching TRBD1. The V segment lost 3 bases and the J segment 2 bases; nucleotides outside the gene matches: 1. CDR3 length: 13 amino acids. The germline gives CDR1 SGHDT, CDR2 YYEEEE. DNA of the CDR3: TGTGCCAGCAGCTGGGACAGAAACTATGGCTACACCTTC. Translation: CASSWDRNYGYTF.